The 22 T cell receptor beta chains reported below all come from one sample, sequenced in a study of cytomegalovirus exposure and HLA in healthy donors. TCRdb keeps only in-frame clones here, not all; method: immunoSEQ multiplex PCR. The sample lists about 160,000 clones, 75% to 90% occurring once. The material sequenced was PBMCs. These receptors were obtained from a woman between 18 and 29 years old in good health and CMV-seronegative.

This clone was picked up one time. In DNA form, the CDR3 reads TGTGCCAGCAGCCTACCTAGGATCGGGGAGACCCAGTACTTC. It yields the protein CASSLPRIGETQYF. The V and J genes are TRBV5-4 and TRBJ2-5, with unresolved D. The CDR3 extends over 14 amino acids. Trimming cost V 4 bases and J 5 bases, with 15 bases left between them. Germline CDR1 reads SGHNT; CDR2 reads YYREEE (reference sequence). Supplemented by reference TRBV5-4 and TRBJ2-5, the full variable domain reads ETGVTQSPTHLIKTRGQQVTLRCSSQSGHNTVSWYQQALGQGPQFIFQYYREEENGRGNFPPRFSGLQFPNYSSELNVNALELDDSALYLCASSLPRIGETQYFGPGTRLLVL.

CDR3 loop: CASSILNRWKNGYTF. DNA for the CDR3: TGTGCCAGTAGTATCCTCAACAGGTGGAAGAATGGCTACACCTTC. The J gene is TRBJ1-2, the V gene TRBV19, with a tentative D call TRBD1 (5 bases). V shed 3 bases and J shed 6 bases, with 17 bases lying between them. The CDR3 is made up of 15 amino acids. CDR1 and CDR2 from the germline V gene are LNHDA and SQIVND (reference sequence). The variable domain in full, with the rest retrieved from reference TRBV19 and TRBJ1-2, is DGGITQSPKYLFRKEGQNVTLSCEQNLNHDAMYWYRQDPGQGLRLIYYSQIVNDFQKGDIAEGYSVSREKKESFPLTVTSAQKNPTAFYLCASSILNRWKNGYTFGSGTRLTVV.

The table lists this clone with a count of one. The CDR3 region has the DNA TGTGCTAGTGGTTCCCCCGCAGGCTACGAGCAGTACTTC. Translation gives CASGSPAGYEQYF. The V gene is TRBV12-5, the J gene TRBJ2-7; D call uncertain. In germline, CDR1 is LGHNT, CDR2 FRNRAP. The ends were cut back, 4 bases at V and 3 bases at J, with 10 bases in the middle. The CDR3 consists of 13 residues.

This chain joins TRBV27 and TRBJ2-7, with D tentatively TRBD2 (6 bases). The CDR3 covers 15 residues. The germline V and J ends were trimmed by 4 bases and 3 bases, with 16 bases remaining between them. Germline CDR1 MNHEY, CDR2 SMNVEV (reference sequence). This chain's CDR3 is CASSSAREYHYEQYF. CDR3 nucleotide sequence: TGTGCCAGCAGTTCAGCCCGGGAGTATCACTACGAGCAGTACTTC.

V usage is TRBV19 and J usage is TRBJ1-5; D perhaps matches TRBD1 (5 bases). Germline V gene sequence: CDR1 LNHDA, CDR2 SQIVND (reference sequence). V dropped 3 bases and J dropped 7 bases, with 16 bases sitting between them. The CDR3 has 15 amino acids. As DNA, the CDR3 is TGTGCCAGTAGTATCGCCAGGGATGGCCCCCAGCCCCAGCATTTT. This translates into CASSIARDGPQPQHF. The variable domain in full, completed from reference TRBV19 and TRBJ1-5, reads DGGITQSPKYLFRKEGQNVTLSCEQNLNHDAMYWYRQDPGQGLRLIYYSQIVNDFQKGDIAEGYSVSREKKESFPLTVTSAQKNPTAFYLCASSIARDGPQPQHFGDGTRLSIL.

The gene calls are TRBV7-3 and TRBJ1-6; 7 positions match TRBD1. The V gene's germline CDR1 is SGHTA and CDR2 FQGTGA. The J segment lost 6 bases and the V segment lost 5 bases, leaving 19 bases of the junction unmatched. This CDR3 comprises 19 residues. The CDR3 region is CASSPIDRAWGFPNSPLHF. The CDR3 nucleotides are TGTGCCAGCAGCCCCATCGACAGGGCATGGGGTTTTCCTAATTCACCCCTCCACTTT. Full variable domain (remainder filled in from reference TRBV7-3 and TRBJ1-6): GAGVSQTPSNKVTEKGKYVELRCDPISGHTALYWYRQSLGQGPEFLIYFQGTGAADDSGLPNDRFFAVRPEGSVSTLKIQRTERGDSAVYLCASSPIDRAWGFPNSPLHFGNGTRLTVT.

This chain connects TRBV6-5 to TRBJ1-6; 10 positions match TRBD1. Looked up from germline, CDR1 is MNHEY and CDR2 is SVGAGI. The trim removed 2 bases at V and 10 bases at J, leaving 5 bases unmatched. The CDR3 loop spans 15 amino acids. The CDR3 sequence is CASSYGGQGRSPLHF. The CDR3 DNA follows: TGTGCCAGCAGTTACGGGGGACAGGGGAGATCACCCCTCCACTTT.

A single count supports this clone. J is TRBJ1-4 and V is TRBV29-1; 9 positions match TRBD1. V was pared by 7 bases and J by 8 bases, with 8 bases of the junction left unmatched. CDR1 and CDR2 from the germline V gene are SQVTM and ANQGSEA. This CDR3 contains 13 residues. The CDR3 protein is CSAAGQGYEKLFF. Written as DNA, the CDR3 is TGCAGCGCCGCGGGACAGGGTTACGAAAAACTGTTTTTT.

This CDR3 is CASSLDNSDLTGWGGYTF. The CDR3 DNA reads TGTGCCAGCAGTTTGGACAACTCCGATTTGACAGGGTGGGGAGGCTACACCTTC. The J gene is TRBJ1-2, the V gene TRBV27, with 7 positions matching TRBD1. V shed 3 bases and J 8 bases; nucleotides not matched to a gene: 21. CDR1 and CDR2 (germline): MNHEY, SMNVEV (reference sequence). This CDR3 is built from 18 residues.

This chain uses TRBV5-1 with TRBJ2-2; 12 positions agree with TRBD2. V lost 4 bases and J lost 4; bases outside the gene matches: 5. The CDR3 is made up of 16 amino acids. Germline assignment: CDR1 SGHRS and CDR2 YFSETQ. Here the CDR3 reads CASSEQTSGGTGELFF. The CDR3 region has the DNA TGCGCCAGCAGCGAACAGACTAGCGGGGGCACCGGGGAGCTGTTTTTT.

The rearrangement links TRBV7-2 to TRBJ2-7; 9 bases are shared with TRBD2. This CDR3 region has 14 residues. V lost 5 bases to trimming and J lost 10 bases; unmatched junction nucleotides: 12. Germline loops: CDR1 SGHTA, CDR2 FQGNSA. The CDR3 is CASSPRGLAIPQYF. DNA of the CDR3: TGTGCCAGCAGCCCCCGGGGACTAGCAATCCCTCAGTACTTC.

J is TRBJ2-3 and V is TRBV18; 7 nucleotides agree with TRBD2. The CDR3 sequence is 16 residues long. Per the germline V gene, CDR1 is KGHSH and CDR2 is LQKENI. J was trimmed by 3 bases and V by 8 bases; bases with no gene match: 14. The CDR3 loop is CASRKAGQRLTDTQYF. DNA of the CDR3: TGTGCCAGCAGAAAAGCGGGGCAGCGGCTTACAGATACGCAGTATTTT.

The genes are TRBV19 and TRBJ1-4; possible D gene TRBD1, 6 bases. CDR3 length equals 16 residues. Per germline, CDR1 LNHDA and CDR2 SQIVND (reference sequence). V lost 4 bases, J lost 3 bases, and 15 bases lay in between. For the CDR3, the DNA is TGTGCCAGTAGTAAATGGACAGCTACCTCTAATGAAAAACTGTTTTTT. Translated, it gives CASSKWTATSNEKLFF.

CDR3 in DNA: TGTGCCAGCAGTTTGGGACAGAGCAATCAGCCCCAGCATTTT. Amino acid sequence: CASSLGQSNQPQHF. The chain combines TRBV27 with TRBJ1-5; 7 bases are a match to TRBD1. This CDR3 comprises 14 residues. The germline CDR1 and CDR2 sequences are MNHEY and SMNVEV (reference sequence). With 3 bases clipped from V and 1 base from J, the junction kept 0 bases outside the gene matches.

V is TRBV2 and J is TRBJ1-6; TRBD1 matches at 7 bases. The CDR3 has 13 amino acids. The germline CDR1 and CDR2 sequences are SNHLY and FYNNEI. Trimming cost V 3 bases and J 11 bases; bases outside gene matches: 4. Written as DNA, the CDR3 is TGTGCCAGCAGTGAGAGGACAGGAGCACCCCTCCACTTT. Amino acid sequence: CASSERTGAPLHF. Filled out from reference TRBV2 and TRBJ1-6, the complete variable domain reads EPEVTQTPSHQVTQMGQEVILRCVPISNHLYFYWYRQILGQKVEFLVSFYNNEISEKSEIFDDQFSVERPDGSNFTLKIRSTKLEDSAMYFCASSERTGAPLHFGNGTRLTVT.

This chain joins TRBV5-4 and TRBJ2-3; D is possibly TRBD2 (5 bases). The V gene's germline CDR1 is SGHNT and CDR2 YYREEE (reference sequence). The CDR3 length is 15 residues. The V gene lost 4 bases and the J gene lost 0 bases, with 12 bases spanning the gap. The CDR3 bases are TGTGCCAGCAGCATGGACTGGACTAGCACAGATACGCAGTATTTT. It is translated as CASSMDWTSTDTQYF.

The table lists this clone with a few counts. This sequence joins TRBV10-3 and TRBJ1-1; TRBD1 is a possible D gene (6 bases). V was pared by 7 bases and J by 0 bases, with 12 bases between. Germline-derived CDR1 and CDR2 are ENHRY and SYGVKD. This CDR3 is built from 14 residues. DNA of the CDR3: TGTGCCATCAAAAGACAGGCTCTGAACACTGAAGCTTTCTTT. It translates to CAIKRQALNTEAFF.

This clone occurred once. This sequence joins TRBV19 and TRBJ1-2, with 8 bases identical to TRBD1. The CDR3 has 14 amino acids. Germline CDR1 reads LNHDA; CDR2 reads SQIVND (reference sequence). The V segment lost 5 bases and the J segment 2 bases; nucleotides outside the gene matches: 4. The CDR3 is CASSPGQENYGYTF. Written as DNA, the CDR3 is TGTGCCAGTAGTCCGGGACAGGAAAACTATGGCTACACCTTC. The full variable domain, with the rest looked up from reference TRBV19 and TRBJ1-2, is DGGITQSPKYLFRKEGQNVTLSCEQNLNHDAMYWYRQDPGQGLRLIYYSQIVNDFQKGDIAEGYSVSREKKESFPLTVTSAQKNPTAFYLCASSPGQENYGYTFGSGTRLTVV.

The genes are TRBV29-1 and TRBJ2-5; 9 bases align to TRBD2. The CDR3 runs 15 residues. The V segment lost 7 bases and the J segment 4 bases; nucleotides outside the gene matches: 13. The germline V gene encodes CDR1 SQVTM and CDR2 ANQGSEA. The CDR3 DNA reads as TGCAGCGCCGCAGGCGGGAGGGCCTTTAGAGAGACCCAGTACTTC. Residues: CSAAGGRAFRETQYF. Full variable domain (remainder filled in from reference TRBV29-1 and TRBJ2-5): SAVISQKPSRDICQRGTSLTIQCQVDSQVTMMFWYRQQPGQSLTLIATANQGSEATYESGFVIDKFPISRPNLTFSTLTVSNMSPEDSSIYLCSAAGGRAFRETQYFGPGTRLLVL.

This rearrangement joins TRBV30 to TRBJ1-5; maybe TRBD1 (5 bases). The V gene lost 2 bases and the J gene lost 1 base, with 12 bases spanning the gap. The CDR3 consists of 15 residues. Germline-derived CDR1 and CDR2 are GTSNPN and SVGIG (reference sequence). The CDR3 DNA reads TGTGCCTGGAGTATGGGGGGAATAAGCAATCAGCCCCAGCATTTT. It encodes CAWSMGGISNQPQHF.

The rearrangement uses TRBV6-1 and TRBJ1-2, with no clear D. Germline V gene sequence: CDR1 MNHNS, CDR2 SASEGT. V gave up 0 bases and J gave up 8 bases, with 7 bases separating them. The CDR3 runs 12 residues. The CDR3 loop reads CASSEASSGYTF. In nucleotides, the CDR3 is TGTGCCAGCAGTGAAGCTTCCTCCGGCTACACCTTC.

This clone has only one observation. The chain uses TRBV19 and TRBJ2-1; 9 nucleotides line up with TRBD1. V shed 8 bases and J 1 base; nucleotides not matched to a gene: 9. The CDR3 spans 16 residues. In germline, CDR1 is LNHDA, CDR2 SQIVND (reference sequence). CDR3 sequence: CASSDRGSRSYNEQFF. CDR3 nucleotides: TGTGCCAGTTCCGACAGGGGGAGCAGGTCCTACAATGAGCAGTTCTTC.